These 31 T cell receptor beta chains share one sample of origin, sequenced in a study of cytomegalovirus exposure and HLA in healthy donors. In the PCR, 60 Vbeta and 13 Jbeta primers were used. The data were produced by immunoSEQ multiplex PCR, yet TCRdb's version contains in-frame clones alone and is incomplete. The sample consists of around 170,000 clones, more than 70% of them appearing once. The sample consisted of PBMCs. The origin of the receptors is a girl aged 10-17 years in good health and CMV-seronegative.

The chain combines TRBV11-2 with TRBJ2-5; the D is unclear. Germline values: CDR1 SGHAT, CDR2 FQNNGV. This CDR3 is 13 amino acids long. V gave up 4 bases and J gave up 5 bases, with 11 bases separating them. Here the CDR3 reads CASSSPGRETQYF. The CDR3 coding sequence is TGTGCCAGCAGCTCCCCTGGTCGGGAGACCCAGTACTTC.

The CDR3: CASSLTPTSGGLNTGELFF. Here the CDR3 DNA reads TGCGCCAGCAGCTTGACTCCGACTAGCGGGGGGTTGAACACCGGGGAGCTGTTTTTT. V is TRBV5-1 and J is TRBJ2-2; the match to TRBD2 covers 13 bases. Germline CDR1 SGHRS, CDR2 YFSETQ. With V trimmed by 1 base and J by 1 base, 7 bases remained unmatched. There are 19 residues in the CDR3.

The V gene is TRBV11-3, the J gene TRBJ2-7, with TRBD1 matching 11 bases. The CDR3 is 16 residues long. CDR1 and CDR2 (germline): SGHNT, YENEEA. J lost 3 bases, V lost 5 bases, and 9 bases had no gene match. DNA for the CDR3: TGTGCCAGCAGCACCGGAACCGGGACAGGGGGCTACGAGCAGTACTTC. This gives the protein CASSTGTGTGGYEQYF.

This chain connects TRBV6-6 to TRBJ2-7; D uncertain. Deletions cut 4 bases from V and 6 bases from J, with 10 bases between. Germline CDR1 and CDR2: MNHNY and SVGAGI (reference sequence). The CDR3 runs to 12 residues. The chain's CDR3 is CASSSNTGEQYF. The DNA of the CDR3 is TGTGCCAGCAGTTCCAACACGGGCGAGCAGTACTTC.

The chain has TRBV6-6 and TRBJ2-3; 13 bases are shared with TRBD2. Per germline, CDR1 MNHNY and CDR2 SVGAGI (reference sequence). The CDR3 sequence is 16 residues long. The ends lost 4 bases at V and 2 bases at J; junction bases unmatched: 3. CDR3 in amino acids: CASSSTSGGATDTQYF. The CDR3 DNA reads TGTGCCAGCAGTTCAACTAGCGGGGGGGCCACAGATACGCAGTATTTT.

This chain connects TRBV29-1 to TRBJ2-2, with 8 bases aligning to TRBD2. V was clipped by 2 bases and J by 3 bases; unmatched bases: 5. Germline V gene sequence: CDR1 SQVTM, CDR2 ANQGSEA. CDR3 length: 15 amino acids. CDR3 sequence: CSVEFAGGHTGELFF. The CDR3 DNA reads as TGCAGCGTTGAATTTGCGGGGGGACACACCGGGGAGCTGTTTTTT.

This clone occurred a few times. The chain uses TRBV7-9 and TRBJ2-5; 7 bases match TRBD2. The CDR3 is 15 residues long. Germline CDR1 reads SEHNR; CDR2 reads FQNEAQ (reference sequence). Losses at the gene ends were 5 bases for V and 4 bases for J; bases not matched to a gene: 10. CDR3 in DNA: TGTGCCAGCAGCCTCCTGGGGGGGGAGAGAGAGACCCAGTACTTC. This translates into CASSLLGGERETQYF.

This clone was seen more than once but under ten times. The V gene is TRBV5-4, the J gene TRBJ2-7; D uncertain. The CDR3 spans 12 residues. Germline V gene data show CDR1 as SGHNT and CDR2 as YYREEE (reference sequence). Trimming shortened V by 0 bases and J by 6 bases, and 7 bases separated the two germline ends. The CDR3 loop reads CASSLDPSEQYF. The CDR3 nucleotides read TGTGCCAGCAGCTTGGATCCTTCCGAGCAGTACTTC.

In DNA form, the CDR3 reads TGTGCCTACGGGGGGATGGGGTCCAATCAGCCCCAGCATTTT. This encodes CAYGGMGSNQPQHF. V and J are TRBV6-1 and TRBJ1-5; D is perhaps TRBD1 (5 bases). The V end was cut by 11 bases, the J end by 3 bases, with 17 bases between. Germline V lookup: CDR1 MNHNS, CDR2 SASEGT. The CDR3 has 14 residues.

The chain is built from TRBV10-2 and TRBJ2-5, with D possibly TRBD1 on 6 matching bases. The V gene lost 2 bases and the J gene lost 0 bases, with 10 bases spanning the gap. The CDR3 has 15 amino acids. CDR1 is WSHSY and CDR2 is SAAADI in the germline V gene. This CDR3 is CASSERDTNQETQYF. In nucleotides, the CDR3 is TGCGCCAGCAGTGAGCGGGACACCAACCAAGAGACCCAGTACTTC.

J is TRBJ1-1 and V is TRBV7-9; D is unclear. Germline V gene lookup returns CDR1 SEHNR and CDR2 FQNEAQ (reference sequence). The CDR3 sequence is 10 residues long. V gave up 1 base and J gave up 10 bases, with 4 bases separating them. The CDR3 is CASSLDGAFF. As DNA, the CDR3 is TGTGCCAGCAGCTTAGACGGAGCTTTCTTT.

The chain recombines TRBV28 with TRBJ1-2; possible D gene TRBD1, 5 bases. V gave up 3 bases and J gave up 1 base, with 9 bases separating them. This CDR3 region has 14 residues. Germline loops: CDR1 MDHEN, CDR2 SYDVKM. CDR3 loop: CASSLDNRNYGYTF. As DNA, the CDR3 is TGTGCCAGCAGTTTGGACAATCGTAACTATGGCTACACCTTC.

V and J are TRBV4-2 and TRBJ1-2; possibly TRBD1 for D (6 bases). The CDR3 sequence is 16 residues long. Between the trimmed V and J ends, which lost 4 bases and 1 base, there was a span of 16 bases. Looked up from germline, CDR1 is LGHNA and CDR2 is YNFKEQ. The DNA of the CDR3 is TGTGCCAGCAGCCTCTTACTCCAGGGGTTTAACTATGGCTACACCTTC. It yields the protein CASSLLLQGFNYGYTF.

This clone was seen once. The rearrangement uses TRBV6-6 and TRBJ2-1, with TRBD2 matching over 7 bases. This CDR3 has 16 residues. The V gene end was trimmed by 4 bases and the J gene end by 1 base; junction bases not matched to a gene: 7. In germline, CDR1 is MNHNY, CDR2 SVGAGI (reference sequence). CDR3 in amino acids: CASSSSGAKSYNEQFF. CDR3 nucleotides: TGTGCCAGCAGTTCGAGCGGGGCCAAATCCTACAATGAGCAGTTCTTC.

The chain is built from TRBV19 and TRBJ2-2; 9 bases align to TRBD1. After removal of 7 bases from V and 8 bases from J, the junction contained 20 bases not matched to a gene. The CDR3 runs to 18 residues. The V gene's germline CDR1 is LNHDA and CDR2 SQIVND (reference sequence). The CDR3 protein is CASTGQGMMGTQAGELFF. CDR3 bases: TGTGCCAGTACCGGACAGGGGATGATGGGGACCCAGGCTGGGGAGCTGTTTTTT.

The chain carries TRBV6-5 and TRBJ2-3; 7 nucleotides agree with TRBD2. V was pared by 6 bases and J by 3 bases, with 9 bases of the junction left unmatched. Germline V gene lookup returns CDR1 MNHEY and CDR2 SVGAGI. The CDR3 spans 15 residues. CDR3 nucleotides: TGTGCCAGCAGACAACGTTCGGGAGGAACAGATACGCAGTATTTT. Translating gives CASRQRSGGTDTQYF.

This clone has a handful of counts. The chain carries TRBV6-6 and TRBJ1-5; D perhaps matches TRBD1 (6 bases). Trimming took 6 bases from V and 2 from J, leaving 14 bases between them. Germline V lookup: CDR1 MNHNY, CDR2 SVGAGI (reference sequence). This CDR3 contains 15 residues. The CDR3 DNA reads TGTGCCAGCAGGCCGTACAGGGACGGCAATCAGCCCCAGCATTTT. Translated: CASRPYRDGNQPQHF.

This clone was detected only a few times. This rearrangement joins TRBV9 to TRBJ1-5; TRBD1 agrees at 10 bases. From germline, CDR1 is SGDLS and CDR2 YYNGEE. V lost 3 bases to trimming and J lost 6 bases; unmatched junction nucleotides: 9. This CDR3 region has 16 residues. DNA for the CDR3: TGTGCCAGCAGCGCCGCCGGGACAGGGGAGTTTCAGCCCCAGCATTTT. It translates to CASSAAGTGEFQPQHF.

The chain couples TRBV5-1 to TRBJ1-5, with D perhaps TRBD1 (6 bases). Trimming took 1 base from V and 4 from J, leaving 18 bases between them. CDR1 SGHRS and CDR2 YFSETQ come from the germline V gene. The CDR3 covers 17 residues. This chain's CDR3 is CASSLSPQGPMNQPQHF. The DNA of the CDR3 is TGCGCCAGCAGCTTGTCTCCGCAGGGGCCTATGAATCAGCCCCAGCATTTT.

V usage is TRBV5-1 and J usage is TRBJ2-1, with 7 bases lining up with TRBD2. The CDR3 spans 15 residues. CDR1 is SGHRS and CDR2 is YFSETQ in the germline V gene. V shed 0 bases and J 12 bases; nucleotides not matched to a gene: 12. Written as DNA, the CDR3 is TGCGCCAGCAGCTTGGGCCTAGCGGTCCTAGGTGGGCAGTTCTTC. Amino acids: CASSLGLAVLGGQFF.

This chain connects TRBV5-6 to TRBJ2-1; tentatively, D is TRBD1 (6 bases). This CDR3 contains 15 residues. Germline V CDR1 and CDR2: SGHDT, YYEEEE. The ends were cut back, 4 bases at V and 4 bases at J, with 15 bases in the middle. The DNA for the CDR3 is TGTGCCAGCAGCCTGAGGGCAGGGGTATACAATGAGCAGTTCTTC. Protein: CASSLRAGVYNEQFF.

The J gene is TRBJ2-7, the V gene TRBV4-2; D not certain. Trimming cost V 1 base and J 1 base, with 8 bases left between them. The CDR3 is 14 amino acids. Per the germline V gene, CDR1 is LGHNA and CDR2 is YNFKEQ. The CDR3 is CASSQAATSYEQYF. The CDR3 nucleotides are TGTGCCAGCAGCCAAGCTGCTACTTCCTACGAGCAGTACTTC.

This clone was picked up a small number of times. J is TRBJ1-3 and V is TRBV5-6; D unclear. There are 14 residues in the CDR3. V was trimmed by 2 bases and J by 0 bases, leaving 6 bases between them. Per the germline V gene, CDR1 is SGHDT and CDR2 is YYEEEE. This CDR3 is CASSLPDSGNTIYF. The CDR3 DNA reads as TGTGCCAGCAGCTTACCAGACTCTGGAAACACCATATATTTT.

The rearrangement uses TRBV2 and TRBJ1-5; unclear D gene. The CDR3 runs 12 residues. Trimming cost V 4 bases and J 10 bases, with 11 bases left between them. Germline CDR1 SNHLY, CDR2 FYNNEI. The CDR3 protein is CASSGEDYPQHF. Written as DNA, the CDR3 is TGTGCCAGCAGTGGCGAGGATTACCCCCAGCATTTT.

The genes are TRBV7-9 and TRBJ2-1; 7 positions agree with TRBD1. This CDR3 contains 19 residues. J was trimmed by 6 bases and V by 2 bases; bases with no gene match: 19. In germline, CDR1 is SEHNR, CDR2 FQNEAQ (reference sequence). CDR3 region: CASSLTPLQGWGTSNEQFF. The CDR3 DNA is TGTGCCAGCAGCTTAACACCCCTACAGGGGTGGGGTACGAGCAATGAGCAGTTCTTC. Full variable domain (outside the CDR3, taken from reference TRBV7-9 and TRBJ2-1): DTGVSQNPRHKITKRGQNVTFRCDPISEHNRLYWYRQTLGQGPEFLTYFQNEAQLEKSRLLSDRFSAERPKGSFSTLEIQRTEQGDSAMYLCASSLTPLQGWGTSNEQFFGPGTRLTVL.

The chain joins TRBV7-4 to TRBJ1-5; 12 positions agree with TRBD1. Germline values: CDR1 SGHVT, CDR2 SQSDAQ. Trimming took 2 bases from V and 2 from J; bases not matched to a gene: 10. The CDR3 is 19 residues long. The CDR3 is CASSLLSPGQGARNQPQHF. Here the CDR3 DNA reads TGTGCCAGCAGCTTACTCAGCCCGGGACAGGGGGCGCGCAATCAGCCCCAGCATTTT.

The chain links TRBV2 to TRBJ2-1, with 8 nucleotides matching TRBD2. This CDR3 has 15 residues. The germline CDR1 and CDR2 sequences are SNHLY and FYNNEI. V trimming: 5 bases; J trimming: 4 bases; junction bases outside the gene matches: 7. The CDR3 DNA sequence: TGTGCCAGCAGTCCTGGACTAGCCCCGTACAATGAGCAGTTCTTC. This gives the protein CASSPGLAPYNEQFF.

The chain has TRBV19 and TRBJ1-1; D remains ambiguous. The CDR3 totals 15 residues. From germline, CDR1 is LNHDA and CDR2 SQIVND (reference sequence). V lost 7 bases to trimming and J lost 0 bases, with 15 bases between them. CDR3 protein: CASNRGKLVNTEAFF. CDR3 DNA sequence: TGTGCCAGTAATAGAGGAAAGCTCGTGAACACTGAAGCTTTCTTT.

The rearrangement joins TRBV29-1 to TRBJ2-1; 9 bases fit TRBD1. The CDR3 totals 13 residues. Germline CDR1 SQVTM, CDR2 ANQGSEA. The CDR3 is CTFGQGTTNEQFF. CDR3 in DNA: TGCACCTTCGGACAGGGGACTACGAATGAGCAGTTCTTC.

This chain's CDR3 is CASSHLLAGDYEQYF. The CDR3, as DNA: TGCGCCAGCAGCCACCTACTAGCGGGTGACTACGAGCAGTACTTC. This sequence joins TRBV4-1 and TRBJ2-7, with 9 bases lining up with TRBD2. The CDR3 is made up of 15 amino acids. Looked up from germline, CDR1 is MGHRA and CDR2 is YSYEKL. V trimming: 3 bases; J trimming: 3 bases; junction bases outside the gene matches: 6.

V and J are TRBV10-3 and TRBJ1-2; possibly TRBD1 for D (5 bases). V gave up 0 bases and J gave up 3 bases, with 5 bases separating them. CDR3 length: 13 residues. Germline loops: CDR1 ENHRY, CDR2 SYGVKD. CDR3 residues: CAISESGDYGYTF. The CDR3 region has the DNA TGTGCCATCAGTGAGTCAGGGGACTATGGCTACACCTTC.